This T cell receptor beta chain was documented in a study of OX40 agonist ivuxolimab in advanced cancers. Study-wide context: Ivuxolimab was a fully human IgG2 agonistic monoclonal antibody targeting the costimulatory receptor OX40 (CD134). The paper describes the monotherapy dose-escalation part (N = 52 patients) of the phase I trial of ivuxolimab. Intravenous ivuxolimab was administered to patients every 2 weeks at six dose levels: 0.01, 0.1, 0.3, 1.5, 3 and 10 mg/kg. The dose-escalation cohort was 82.7% male with a mean age of approximately 60 years, ranging from roughly 20 to 80. Peripheral TCRbeta sequencing was intended to test whether TCR sequence diversity was altered and clonal T-cell expansion was caused by ivuxolimab. Prior anti-PD-1, anti-PD-L1 or anti-CTLA-4 therapy was permitted, and checkpoint inhibitors had been received by under 50% of dose-escalation patients. Partial responses were achieved by three dose-escalation patients, of whom one had hepatocellular carcinoma and two had cutaneous melanoma. Of the approximately 50 dose-escalation patients, hepatocellular carcinoma was present in approximately 20, melanoma in some 15, renal cell carcinoma in 9 and head and neck cancer in 9. Overall results and qualifications from the work: In partial responders in the 0.1-3.0 mg/kg groups, normalized peripheral clonal expansion was found to be among the lowest, especially among CD8+ T cells. At doses from 0.1 to 3.0 mg/kg, clonal expansion was seen in both CD4+ and CD8+ blood T cells between baseline and week 6. After ivuxolimab, expanded clones were on average more numerous among CD8+ T cells than among CD4+ T cells. Low levels of normalized T-cell clonal expansion were also seen in some patients who did not respond. Which antigens the clonally expanded peripheral T cells were specific for was not determined.

V is cut by 4 bases and J by 0 bases, and the space between the germline ends is 23 bases. As encoded in the germline V gene, CDR1 is SGHDT while CDR2 is YYEEEE. The CDR3 contains 18 residues, cysteine and phenylalanine counted. The entry retains the CDR3 DNA only, 54 bases that are in frame from base 1. Judged by its sample share, this clone qualifies as medium-sized (0.01 to 0.1%). It lacks a known antigen. There are no base qualities to consult, and no much larger clone falls within one base. The trial excluded patients who had a history of autoimmune disease or were on systemic immunosuppression. Peripheral blood for TCR sequencing was collected from all dose cohorts at baseline, on cycle 4 day 1, and on cycle 7 day 1. Samples came from an open-label, multicenter, first-in-human phase I dose-escalation trial of ivuxolimab. Adults with locally advanced or metastatic head and neck squamous cell, hepatocellular, melanoma or renal cell carcinoma were enrolled in the trial. Before TCR sequencing, CD4+ T cells and CD8+ T cells from peripheral blood were sorted into separate populations.

Genomic DNA was extracted from sorted cells for sequencing of the TCRbeta CDR3 region. TCRbeta CDR3 regions were sequenced using the immunoSEQ Assay. The source is immuneACCESS, and TCRdb retained only in-frame sequences with V and J called. Part of the clones is not carried over; for the studies checked, unresolved V genes explain less than half of this, and the remainder is unexplained. For this sample there are just over 9,500 clones; around three fifths appear just once. 20% to 30% of the sample belongs to the ten largest clones. The sequence came from an adult with an advanced solid tumor such as melanoma, head and neck, liver or kidney cancer. The sequenced sample was CD4+ or CD8+ T cells sorted from blood, obtained in a trial of the OX40 agonist ivuxolimab. Recombination linked TRBV5-6 to TRBJ2-7, with the D gene possibly TRBD1 or TRBD2, each one fitting 6 bases. The bases are TGTGCCAGCAGCGGTGGGGGCCTTAGCGGTTCCTTCTCCTACGAGCAGTACTTC. This codes for CASSGGGLSGSFSYEQYF. When the CDR3 is completed using the reference TRBV5-6 and TRBJ2-7 genes on either side, the full variable domain is DAGVTQSPTHLIKTRGQQVTLRCSPKSGHDTVSWYQQALGQGPQFIFQYYEEEERQRGNFPDRFSGHQFPNYSSELNVNALLLGDSALYLCASSGGGLSGSFSYEQYFGPGTRLTVT.